This T cell receptor (beta chain) was profiled in a study of shared clonotypes between healthy human individuals. Study overall: CD4 naive cells filled three plates per donor, CD4 memory three, CD8 naive two and CD8 memory one.

Execution of the assay was at deep level. Authors' data handling: Filtering of immunoSEQ junctional sequences could not match full-length read filtering. Assay used: immunoSEQ multiplex PCR; TCRdb lists only in-frame clones, some missing. That table supplies the V and J calls and clone size; D and trimming were determined from the DNA. The sample consists of about 2 million clones, approximately 94% of them appearing once. Points on this clone: Its antigen is still unknown.

The CDR3 totals 12 residues. The germline gives CDR1 SGHNT, CDR2 YYREEE (reference sequence). V lost 4 bases and J 5 bases, leaving 7 bases between the germline ends. Findings of the study overall: Naive CD4 clonotypes were shared across a handful of donors at around 5.4%.

Naive CD8 isolation took CD45RO-negative cells positively selected for CCR7 and excluded terminally differentiated effector memory CD45RA+ cells. Sample: naive CD8+ T cells sorted from blood. The receptor was isolated from a man aged 18-30 years in good health. The rearrangement links TRBV5-4 to TRBJ1-5; D is unresolved. The CDR3 sequence is CASSTDDQPQHF. CDR3 sequence (DNA): TGTGCCAGCAGCACCGATGATCAGCCCCAGCATTTT. Full variable domain (missing parts from reference TRBV5-4 and TRBJ1-5): ETGVTQSPTHLIKTRGQQVTLRCSSQSGHNTVSWYQQALGQGPQFIFQYYREEENGRGNFPPRFSGLQFPNYSSELNVNALELDDSALYLCASSTDDQPQHFGDGTRLSIL.